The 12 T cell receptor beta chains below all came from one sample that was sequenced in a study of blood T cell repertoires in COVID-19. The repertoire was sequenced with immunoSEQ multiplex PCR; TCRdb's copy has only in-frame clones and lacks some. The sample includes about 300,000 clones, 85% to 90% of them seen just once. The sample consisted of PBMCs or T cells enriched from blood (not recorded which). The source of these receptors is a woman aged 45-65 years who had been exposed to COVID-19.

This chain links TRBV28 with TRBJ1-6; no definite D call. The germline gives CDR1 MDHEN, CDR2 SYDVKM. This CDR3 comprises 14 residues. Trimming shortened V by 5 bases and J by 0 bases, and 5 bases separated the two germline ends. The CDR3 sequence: CASSGSSYNSPLHF. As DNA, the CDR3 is TGTGCCAGCAGTGGGAGCTCCTATAATTCACCCCTCCACTTT.

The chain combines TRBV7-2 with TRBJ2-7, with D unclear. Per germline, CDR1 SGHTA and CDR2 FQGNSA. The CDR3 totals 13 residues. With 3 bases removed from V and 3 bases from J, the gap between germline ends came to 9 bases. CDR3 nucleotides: TGTGCCAGCAGCTTGGCCTTCCTCTACGAGCAGTACTTC. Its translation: CASSLAFLYEQYF.

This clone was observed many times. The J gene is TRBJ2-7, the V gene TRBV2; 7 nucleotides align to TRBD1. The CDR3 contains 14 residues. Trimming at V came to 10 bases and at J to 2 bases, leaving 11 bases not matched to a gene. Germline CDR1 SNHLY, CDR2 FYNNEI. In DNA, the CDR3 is TGTGCCACCACCGACAGGGATAACACCTACGAGCAGTACTTC. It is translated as CATTDRDNTYEQYF.

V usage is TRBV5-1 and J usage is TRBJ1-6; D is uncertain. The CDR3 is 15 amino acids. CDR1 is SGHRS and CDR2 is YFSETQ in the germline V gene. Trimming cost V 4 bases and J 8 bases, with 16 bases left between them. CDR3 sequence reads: CASSPEVEMDSPLHF. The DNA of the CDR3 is TGCGCCAGCAGCCCGGAGGTGGAAATGGATTCACCCCTCCACTTT.

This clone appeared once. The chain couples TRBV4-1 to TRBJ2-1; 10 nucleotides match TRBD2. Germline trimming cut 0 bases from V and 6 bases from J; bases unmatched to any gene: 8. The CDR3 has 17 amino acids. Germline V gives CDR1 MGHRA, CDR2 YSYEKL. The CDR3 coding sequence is TGCGCCAGCAGCCAAGAGTCGATAGCGGGGGGTGGCAATGAGCAGTTCTTC. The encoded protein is CASSQESIAGGGNEQFF.

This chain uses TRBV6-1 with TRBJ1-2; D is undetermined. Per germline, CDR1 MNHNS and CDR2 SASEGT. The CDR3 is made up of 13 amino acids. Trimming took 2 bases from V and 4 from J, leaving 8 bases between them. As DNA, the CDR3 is TGTGCCAGCAGTGAAAACAGTCCCTATGGCTACACCTTC. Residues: CASSENSPYGYTF.

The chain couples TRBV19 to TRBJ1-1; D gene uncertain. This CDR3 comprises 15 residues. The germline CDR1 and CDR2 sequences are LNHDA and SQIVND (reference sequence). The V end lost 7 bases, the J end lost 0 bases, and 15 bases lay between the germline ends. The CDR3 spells CASIPREELNTEAFF. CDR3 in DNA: TGTGCCAGTATCCCCAGAGAGGAGTTGAACACTGAAGCTTTCTTT.

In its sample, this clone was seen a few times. Here the CDR3 DNA reads TGTGCCAGCAGCGGGGAGGACTATGGCTACACCTTC. Translation gives CASSGEDYGYTF. The chain employs TRBV7-9 and TRBJ1-2; D remains ambiguous. This CDR3 is 12 amino acids long. Between the trimmed V and J ends, which lost 5 bases and 3 bases, there was a span of 7 bases. Germline CDR1 reads SEHNR; CDR2 reads FQNEAQ (reference sequence).

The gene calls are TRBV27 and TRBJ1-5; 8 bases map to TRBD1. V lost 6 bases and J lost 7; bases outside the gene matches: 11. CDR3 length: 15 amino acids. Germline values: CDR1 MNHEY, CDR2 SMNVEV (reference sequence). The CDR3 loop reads CASSYRGSTGQPQHF. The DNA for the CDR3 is TGTGCCAGCAGCTACAGGGGGTCGACGGGGCAGCCCCAGCATTTT.

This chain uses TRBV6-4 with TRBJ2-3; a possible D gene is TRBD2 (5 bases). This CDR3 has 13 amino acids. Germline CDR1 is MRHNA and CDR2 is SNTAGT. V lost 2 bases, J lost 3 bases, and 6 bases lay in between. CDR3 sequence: CASSDGGTDTQYF. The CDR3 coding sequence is TGTGCCAGCAGTGACGGAGGAACAGATACGCAGTATTTT.

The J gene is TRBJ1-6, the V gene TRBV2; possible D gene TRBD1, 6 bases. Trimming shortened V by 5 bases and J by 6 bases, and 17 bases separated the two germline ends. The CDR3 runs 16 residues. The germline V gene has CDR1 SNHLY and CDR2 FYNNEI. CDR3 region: CASSPNAAGVNSPLHF. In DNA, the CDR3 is TGTGCCAGCAGTCCCAACGCGGCAGGGGTTAATTCACCCCTCCACTTT. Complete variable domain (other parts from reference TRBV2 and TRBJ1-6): EPEVTQTPSHQVTQMGQEVILRCVPISNHLYFYWYRQILGQKVEFLVSFYNNEISEKSEIFDDQFSVERPDGSNFTLKIRSTKLEDSAMYFCASSPNAAGVNSPLHFGNGTRLTVT.

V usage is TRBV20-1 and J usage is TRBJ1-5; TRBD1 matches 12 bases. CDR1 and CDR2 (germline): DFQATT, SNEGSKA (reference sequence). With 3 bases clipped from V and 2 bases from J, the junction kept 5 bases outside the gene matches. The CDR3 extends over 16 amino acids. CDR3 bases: TGCAGTGCTAGTCACTGGGACAGGGGGCGCAATCAGCCCCAGCATTTT. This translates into CSASHWDRGRNQPQHF.